This T cell receptor (beta chain) was identified during a study of T cell responses to AZD1222 COVID-19 vaccine. Study-wide results and caveats: White British people made up most donors, females outnumbered males, and clonal diversity was possibly underestimated. Among vaccine-associated CD4 TCRs, coverage spanned spike, with dominance at 160-218 and 743-854.

Clones were read by immunoSEQ multiplex PCR, and TCRdb kept only the in-frame ones, dropping some. Of about 180,000 clones in the sample, around 88% were seen once. Turning to this clone: The antigen remains undetermined.

V shed 0 bases and J shed 4 bases, with 11 bases lying between them. Per the germline V gene, CDR1 is SGDLS and CDR2 is YYNGEE. The CDR3 consists of 15 residues. The sequence derives from an adult who received the AZD1222 COVID-19 vaccine. This specimen consisted of peripheral blood, obtained 28 days after the second AZD1222 dose. The chain carries TRBV9 and TRBJ1-3; D ambiguous. CDR3 amino acids: CASSVGAEPGNTIYF. The DNA for the CDR3 is TGTGCCAGCAGCGTAGGAGCGGAGCCAGGAAACACCATATATTTT.